This entry lists 32 T cell receptor beta chains sequenced from one sample in a study of identifying expanded T cells in peripheral blood. The repertoire was sequenced with immunoSEQ multiplex PCR; TCRdb's copy has only in-frame clones and lacks some. In the table there are some 80,000 clones, approximately 90% of which are singletons. The sample was blood. The receptors were sampled from a person aged 18 to 70 in good health.

The V gene is TRBV18, the J gene TRBJ2-2; 10 bases map to TRBD2. The junction had 3 bases not matched to a gene; V was cut back by 2 bases and J by 3 bases. Germline V gene sequence: CDR1 KGHSH, CDR2 LQKENI. The CDR3 loop spans 16 amino acids. The CDR3 reads CASSPKLAGYTGELFF. CDR3 DNA sequence: TGTGCCAGCTCACCAAAACTAGCGGGGTACACCGGGGAGCTGTTTTTT.

The chain uses TRBV7-2 and TRBJ1-5, with unresolved D. Germline CDR1 is SGHTA and CDR2 is FQGNSA. V lost 1 base and J lost 0, with 7 bases in between. The CDR3 covers 15 residues. CDR3 sequence (DNA): TGTGCCAGCAGCTTAGGTTCAAGTAGCAATCAGCCCCAGCATTTT. Its protein is CASSLGSSSNQPQHF.

The chain couples TRBV5-1 to TRBJ2-7; D is possibly TRBD1 or TRBD2 (6 bases each). The CDR3 extends over 16 amino acids. The ends were cut back, 3 bases at V and 5 bases at J, with 21 bases in the middle. Looked up from germline, CDR1 is SGHRS and CDR2 is YFSETQ. CDR3 sequence reads: CASSSRPTGRIDEQYF. The CDR3, as DNA: TGCGCCAGCAGCTCCCGGCCCACAGGGAGGATTGACGAGCAGTACTTC.

The chain recombines TRBV6-6 with TRBJ2-7; tentative D call: TRBD1 (5 bases). Trimming removed 3 bases from V and 2 bases from J, with 8 bases in between. There are 13 residues in the CDR3. Germline V gene lookup returns CDR1 MNHNY and CDR2 SVGAGI (reference sequence). CDR3 amino acids: CASSYGRAYEQYF. Here the CDR3 DNA reads TGTGCCAGCAGTTATGGCAGGGCCTACGAGCAGTACTTC.

The V call is TRBV7-9, the J call TRBJ2-1; 12 bases align to TRBD2. CDR3 length: 17 residues. The J segment lost 2 bases and the V segment lost 5 bases, leaving 7 bases of the junction unmatched. Germline V gene lookup returns CDR1 SEHNR and CDR2 FQNEAQ (reference sequence). The CDR3 DNA follows: TGTGCCAGCAGCCAAGGACTAGCGGGAATCGCCTACAATGAGCAGTTCTTC. Translating gives CASSQGLAGIAYNEQFF.

The chain recombines TRBV4-2 with TRBJ1-5; a weak D match, TRBD1 (5 bases). The germline V gene encodes CDR1 LGHNA and CDR2 YNFKEQ. The CDR3 spans 17 residues. The V gene lost 6 bases and the J gene lost 5 bases, with 23 bases spanning the gap. This CDR3 reads CASRTSAGQGIDQPQHF. CDR3 DNA sequence: TGTGCCAGCAGGACTTCTGCGGGGCAGGGTATTGATCAGCCCCAGCATTTT.

The chain is built from TRBV4-2 and TRBJ1-2; 7 bases line up with TRBD1. The CDR3 contains 14 residues. In germline, CDR1 is LGHNA, CDR2 YNFKEQ. V was clipped by 3 bases and J by 4 bases; unmatched bases: 5. In nucleotides, the CDR3 is TGTGCCAGCAGCCAGACAGGGAAAGGCTATGGCTACACCTTC. It yields the protein CASSQTGKGYGYTF.

This clone has a single count. The chain combines TRBV5-4 with TRBJ1-1; tentative D call: TRBD1 (5 bases). The CDR3 contains 17 residues. V was clipped by 4 bases and J by 1 base, with 20 bases between them. CDR1 and CDR2 from the germline V gene are SGHNT and YYREEE (reference sequence). The DNA of the CDR3 is TGTGCCAGCAGCCCGGCTGTCAGGGCGGGAGGGAACACTGAAGCTTTCTTT. Amino acids: CASSPAVRAGGNTEAFF.

This rearrangement joins TRBV10-2 to TRBJ1-6, with a tentative D call TRBD1 (5 bases). V lost 3 bases, J lost 14 bases, and 17 bases lay in between. CDR1 and CDR2 from the germline V gene are WSHSY and SAAADI. The CDR3 is 14 residues long. This chain's CDR3 is CASSDGGSLPSLHF. In DNA form, the CDR3 reads TGCGCCAGCAGTGATGGGGGTTCCCTCCCATCCCTCCACTTT.

The chain is built from TRBV18 and TRBJ2-5; 8 bases agree with TRBD1. The CDR3 runs 13 residues. Germline-derived CDR1 and CDR2 are KGHSH and LQKENI. J lost 2 bases, V lost 4 bases, and 0 bases had no gene match. CDR3 in amino acids: CASSRDRQETQYF. In nucleotides, the CDR3 is TGTGCCAGCTCACGGGACAGGCAAGAGACCCAGTACTTC.

The chain couples TRBV6-6 to TRBJ2-5; D unclear. V was cut by 2 bases and J by 2 bases, with 9 bases left in between. CDR3 length: 14 residues. Per the germline V gene, CDR1 is MNHNY and CDR2 is SVGAGI (reference sequence). As DNA, the CDR3 is TGTGCCAGCAGTTACGGGCGCAGTCAAGAGACCCAGTACTTC. Protein sequence: CASSYGRSQETQYF.

The chain combines TRBV2 with TRBJ2-1; no firm D call. CDR1 is SNHLY and CDR2 is FYNNEI in the germline V gene. Trimming pared 4 bases from V and 10 bases from J, leaving 14 bases between. CDR3 length: 13 residues. The CDR3 spells CASSVISEGEQFF. CDR3 DNA sequence: TGTGCCAGCAGTGTTATATCAGAAGGGGAGCAGTTCTTC.

J is TRBJ1-2 and V is TRBV19; D is unclear. The CDR3 contains 15 residues. The ends were cut back, 7 bases at V and 0 bases at J, with 15 bases in the middle. Germline V lookup: CDR1 LNHDA, CDR2 SQIVND (reference sequence). CDR3 DNA sequence: TGTGCCAGTACCGGACTTAACGCCCCTAACTATGGCTACACCTTC. Translation: CASTGLNAPNYGYTF.

V usage is TRBV9 and J usage is TRBJ2-3; D not resolved. Germline V lookup: CDR1 SGDLS, CDR2 YYNGEE. Trimming took off 4 bases at V and 6 bases at J, with 27 bases between the two ends. The CDR3 has 18 amino acids. CDR3 sequence: CASSPDVVSAVTPDTQYF. The CDR3 nucleotides read TGTGCCAGCAGCCCCGATGTCGTATCGGCGGTCACACCCGATACGCAGTATTTT.

J is TRBJ2-3 and V is TRBV28; the D gene is possibly TRBD2 (6 bases). The V gene lost 6 bases and the J gene lost 0 bases, with 16 bases spanning the gap. This CDR3 has 16 residues. From germline, CDR1 is MDHEN and CDR2 SYDVKM. The CDR3 region has the DNA TGTGCCAGCAGCTCCCCAGCGGGTACTAGCACAGATACGCAGTATTTT. This translates into CASSSPAGTSTDTQYF.

The V gene is TRBV19, the J gene TRBJ2-5, with TRBD1 matching 8 bases. V dropped 5 bases and J dropped 5; count of bases not matched to a gene: 4. The CDR3 extends over 13 amino acids. The germline CDR1 and CDR2 sequences are LNHDA and SQIVND (reference sequence). CDR3 nucleotide sequence: TGTGCCAGTAGTCAACACAGGGGGGAGACCCAGTACTTC. Translation: CASSQHRGETQYF.

This clone was recorded only once. This chain links TRBV6-5 with TRBJ2-7, with D perhaps given as TRBD1 or TRBD2 (6 bases each). Trimming cost V 6 bases and J 6 bases, with 18 bases left between them. CDR1 MNHEY and CDR2 SVGAGI come from the germline V gene. This CDR3 comprises 14 residues. The CDR3, as DNA: TGTGCCAGCAGGAGGGGGGCTCCTTCGTCCGAGCAGTACTTC. This gives the protein CASRRGAPSSEQYF.

The rearrangement uses TRBV30 and TRBJ2-3; 7 nucleotides agree with TRBD1. The CDR3 spans 17 residues. V shed 5 bases, J shed 2 bases, and the junction held 16 bases outside the gene matches. Germline V lookup: CDR1 GTSNPN, CDR2 SVGIG (reference sequence). In DNA form, the CDR3 reads TGTGCCTGGCTACGACAGGGCTCCAGACGAGACACAGATACGCAGTATTTT. This translates into CAWLRQGSRRDTDTQYF.

The J gene is TRBJ2-1, the V gene TRBV19; perhaps TRBD2 as D (6 bases). Germline assignment: CDR1 LNHDA and CDR2 SQIVND (reference sequence). The CDR3 length is 15 residues. The V end lost 3 bases, the J end lost 3 bases, and 12 bases lay between the germline ends. CDR3: CASSIMGGNYNEQFF. The CDR3 nucleotides read TGTGCCAGTAGTATCATGGGGGGAAACTACAATGAGCAGTTCTTC.

V is TRBV6-4 and J is TRBJ2-1, with 11 bases fitting TRBD2. The CDR3 contains 15 residues. Trimming cost V 6 bases and J 4 bases; bases outside gene matches: 5. CDR1 and CDR2 (germline): MRHNA, SNTAGT. The CDR3: CASSPGTSGYNEQFF. The DNA for the CDR3 is TGTGCCAGCAGCCCAGGGACTAGCGGTTACAATGAGCAGTTCTTC.

This clone came up once. CDR3 in DNA: TGTGCCAGCAGCTCCTCCCCCCCGGGACTAGCGGGAGACCGGGGATACGAGCAGTACTTC. This translates into CASSSSPPGLAGDRGYEQYF. This chain joins TRBV7-6 and TRBJ2-7; TRBD2 matches at 14 bases. Trimming at V came to 4 bases and at J to 4 bases, leaving 18 bases not matched to a gene. The CDR3 has 20 amino acids. In germline, CDR1 is SGHVS, CDR2 FNYEAQ.

This clone was picked up one time. The V and J genes are TRBV29-1 and TRBJ1-1, with a tentative D call TRBD1 (5 bases). The V and J ends lost 6 bases and 4 bases respectively, with 18 bases between them. The CDR3 extends over 14 amino acids. The germline CDR1 and CDR2 sequences are SQVTM and ANQGSEA. The CDR3 protein is CSVIMGVRLTEAFF. In DNA, the CDR3 is TGCAGCGTCATTATGGGGGTAAGACTCACTGAAGCTTTCTTT.

The rearrangement joins TRBV18 to TRBJ2-7; D gene uncertain. CDR1 and CDR2 (germline): KGHSH, LQKENI. Trimming pared 1 base from V and 6 bases from J, leaving 10 bases between. The CDR3 runs to 13 residues. In nucleotides, the CDR3 is TGTGCCAGCTCACCACTCAGTCTGCGCGAGCAGTACTTC. Its translation is CASSPLSLREQYF.

V usage is TRBV13 and J usage is TRBJ2-7; D is perhaps TRBD2 (5 bases). Trimming took 3 bases from V and 7 from J, leaving 10 bases between them. CDR1 is PRHDT and CDR2 is FYEKMQ in the germline V gene (reference sequence). The CDR3 is 12 residues long. The CDR3 loop reads CASSFRGKEQYF. The CDR3 DNA follows: TGTGCCAGCAGCTTTCGAGGGAAAGAGCAGTACTTC.

This sequence joins TRBV2 and TRBJ1-2; D gene unclear. CDR3 size: 15 residues. The germline CDR1 and CDR2 sequences are SNHLY and FYNNEI. The V and J ends lost 6 bases and 0 bases respectively, with 14 bases between them. The CDR3 DNA is TGTGCCAGCAGCGCTCGTGTAGTTACTAACTATGGCTACACCTTC. This translates into CASSARVVTNYGYTF.

The chain links TRBV6-5 to TRBJ2-1, with D perhaps TRBD1 (6 bases). Germline lookup yields CDR1 MNHEY and CDR2 SVGAGI. The CDR3 has 14 amino acids. V lost 6 bases and J lost 9, with 18 bases in between. CDR3 protein: CASSPGAGSGEQFF. As DNA, the CDR3 is TGTGCCAGCAGCCCAGGGGCTGGGTCGGGTGAGCAGTTCTTC.

The gene calls are TRBV9 and TRBJ2-3, with 7 nucleotides matching TRBD1. CDR3 length equals 17 residues. J lost 5 bases, V lost 3 bases, and 15 bases had no gene match. Germline CDR1 and CDR2: SGDLS and YYNGEE. The CDR3 sequence: CASSARQGEDVRDTQYF. Here the CDR3 DNA reads TGTGCCAGCAGCGCCCGACAGGGAGAAGATGTGAGAGATACGCAGTATTTT.

The CDR3 reads CSVDRQDGAKNIQYF. CDR3 bases: TGCAGCGTTGACCGTCAGGACGGTGCCAAAAACATTCAGTACTTC. V and J are TRBV29-1 and TRBJ2-4; D is uncertain. This CDR3 comprises 15 residues. Germline CDR1 SQVTM, CDR2 ANQGSEA. Trimming removed 3 bases at V and 1 base at J, with 13 bases between. Looking up the rest from reference TRBV29-1 and TRBJ2-4 gives the full variable domain: SAVISQKPSRDICQRGTSLTIQCQVDSQVTMMFWYRQQPGQSLTLIATANQGSEATYESGFVIDKFPISRPNLTFSTLTVSNMSPEDSSIYLCSVDRQDGAKNIQYFGAGTRLSVL.

V and J are TRBV9 and TRBJ1-1; no definite D call. CDR1 and CDR2 (germline): SGDLS, YYNGEE. The CDR3 is 15 amino acids. V shed 4 bases and J shed 1 base, with 14 bases lying between them. CDR3 residues: CASSSPNAGNTEAFF. In DNA form, the CDR3 reads TGTGCCAGCAGCTCCCCTAATGCGGGGAACACTGAAGCTTTCTTT.

The chain recombines TRBV25-1 with TRBJ2-2; 10 bases fit TRBD1. V was clipped by 6 bases and J by 2 bases; unmatched bases: 3. The CDR3 has 15 amino acids. Germline lookup yields CDR1 MGHDK and CDR2 SYGVNS. CDR3 nucleotides: TGTGCCAGCAGGACAGGGGGCCCCAACACCGGGGAGCTGTTTTTT. This codes for CASRTGGPNTGELFF.

The rearrangement joins TRBV10-3 to TRBJ2-4, with D possibly matching TRBD2 (6 bases). Germline V gives CDR1 ENHRY, CDR2 SYGVKD. The length of the CDR3 is 15 residues. V lost 6 bases and J 3 bases, leaving 15 bases between the germline ends. This chain's CDR3 is CAIRSGTGGKNIQYF. CDR3 nucleotides: TGTGCCATCAGATCCGGGACCGGGGGCAAAAACATTCAGTACTTC.

V is TRBV28 and J is TRBJ1-2; 7 bases align to TRBD1. The V segment lost 5 bases and the J segment 3 bases; nucleotides outside the gene matches: 9. Germline lookup yields CDR1 MDHEN and CDR2 SYDVKM. The CDR3 spans 15 residues. DNA for the CDR3: TGTGCCAGCAGTCCAACTTATCAGGGGGACTATGGCTACACCTTC. Its protein product is CASSPTYQGDYGYTF.